These 31 T cell receptor beta chains were sequenced from one sample in a study of cytomegalovirus exposure and HLA in healthy donors. The PCR employed 60 Vbeta primers together with 13 Jbeta primers. Assay used: immunoSEQ multiplex PCR; TCRdb lists only in-frame clones, some missing. Among 130,000 or so clones listed, 82% were seen once. Material for sequencing was PBMCs. The receptors come from a woman in her forties or fifties in good health and CMV-seropositive.

This chain connects TRBV4-3 to TRBJ2-1; D unresolved. V lost 0 bases and J lost 0, with 9 bases in between. This CDR3 has 16 residues. Germline V CDR1 and CDR2: LGHNA, YSLEER. The CDR3 sequence: CASSQDPGFSYNEQFF. The DNA of the CDR3 is TGCGCCAGCAGCCAAGATCCGGGTTTCTCCTACAATGAGCAGTTCTTC.

The CDR3 nucleotides are TGTGCCAGCAGTTTGGCTCTTCTGCAGAATTCCTACGAGCAGTACTTC. Its translation is CASSLALLQNSYEQYF. The V call is TRBV28, the J call TRBJ2-7; no clear D gene. V was cut by 3 bases and J by 1 base, with 16 bases left in between. Germline CDR1 and CDR2: MDHEN and SYDVKM. The CDR3 covers 16 residues.

Comments on this clone: Germline is not matched at one junction end, which may reflect a read error. The same CDR3 also results from other DNA sequences found in this sample. V is TRBV6-1 and J is TRBJ2-1; 9 bases line up with TRBD2. Germline V CDR1 and CDR2: MNHNS, SASEGT. CDR3 length equals 14 residues. Here the CDR3 reads CASNVLAGNNEQFF. CDR3 in DNA: TGTGCTAGCAACGTTCTAGCGGGGAACAATGAGCAGTTCTTC.

The chain recombines TRBV28 with TRBJ2-7, with 11 nucleotides matching TRBD2. The germline V gene has CDR1 MDHEN and CDR2 SYDVKM. V gave up 3 bases and J gave up 0 bases; unmatched junction bases: 16. CDR3 length: 20 amino acids. DNA for the CDR3: TGTGCCAGCAGTTTTGCCTATGGGACTAGCGGAATTTTTTCCTCCTACGAGCAGTACTTC. Protein: CASSFAYGTSGIFSSYEQYF.

This clone was counted a few times. The chain couples TRBV21-1 to TRBJ2-7; the table's D call, TRBD1, was not checked against the DNA. TRBV21-1 is recorded as a pseudogene. CDR3 size: 15 residues. This CDR3 reads CASSKVRDRGHEQYF. The CDR3 nucleotides read TGTGCCAGCAGCAAAGTCCGGGACAGGGGACACGAGCAGTACTTC.

The rearrangement joins TRBV6-5 to TRBJ2-3; the D is unclear. The CDR3 extends over 13 amino acids. CDR1 is MNHEY and CDR2 is SVGAGI in the germline V gene. Trimming shortened V by 6 bases and J by 1 base, and 8 bases separated the two germline ends. The chain's CDR3 is CASRRDGTDTQYF. The CDR3 DNA sequence: TGTGCCAGCAGGCGTGATGGCACAGATACGCAGTATTTT.

In this sample, this clone turned up a few times. The CDR3 DNA sequence: TGCGCCAGCAGCCCAGCCTTGGGACTAGCGGGCCAAGAGACCCAGTACTTC. Protein product: CASSPALGLAGQETQYF. This chain joins TRBV5-1 and TRBJ2-5; 12 bases agree with TRBD2. V shed 4 bases, J shed 1 base, and the junction held 8 bases outside the gene matches. This CDR3 has 17 amino acids. Germline V gene lookup returns CDR1 SGHRS and CDR2 YFSETQ.

The J gene is TRBJ2-1, the V gene TRBV25-1, with D perhaps TRBD1 (5 bases). The CDR3 has 13 amino acids. V was trimmed by 5 bases and J by 8 bases, leaving 13 bases between them. In germline, CDR1 is MGHDK, CDR2 SYGVNS. CDR3: CASSRGLRDEQFF. The CDR3 coding sequence is TGTGCCAGCAGTAGGGGCCTCAGGGATGAGCAGTTCTTC. The full variable domain, in which reference TRBV25-1 and TRBJ2-1 provide the parts outside the CDR3, is EADIYQTPRYLVIGTGKKITLECSQTMGHDKMYWYQQDPGMELHLIHYSYGVNSTEKGDLSSESTVSRIRTEHFPLTLESARPSHTSQYLCASSRGLRDEQFFGPGTRLTVL.

CDR3 sequence (DNA): TGCAGCTCCTCGGGACAGGGAAATGAGCAGTTCTTC. Its protein product is CSSSGQGNEQFF. The gene calls are TRBV29-1 and TRBJ2-1, with 9 nucleotides matching TRBD1. With 8 bases clipped from V and 7 bases from J, the junction kept 6 bases outside the gene matches. CDR3 length equals 12 residues. Germline values: CDR1 SQVTM, CDR2 ANQGSEA.

This rearrangement joins TRBV6-6 to TRBJ1-2, with a possible D match to TRBD1 (5 bases). The CDR3 runs 15 residues. The V gene's germline CDR1 is MNHNY and CDR2 SVGAGI (reference sequence). V was shortened by 0 bases and J by 4 bases, with 12 bases between the two germline ends. In DNA form, the CDR3 reads TGTGCCAGCAGTTACTCAGGGGCAAACCTCTATGGCTACACCTTC. As protein: CASSYSGANLYGYTF.

The chain couples TRBV9 to TRBJ2-5, with 7 positions matching TRBD1. The CDR3 is 14 residues long. Germline CDR1 is SGDLS and CDR2 is YYNGEE. With 3 bases clipped from V and 2 bases from J, the junction kept 4 bases outside the gene matches. Here the CDR3 reads CASSAGQVQETQYF. Here the CDR3 DNA reads TGTGCCAGCAGCGCCGGACAGGTGCAAGAGACCCAGTACTTC.

A few counts support this clone. This chain joins TRBV5-4 and TRBJ1-1; 7 bases match TRBD1. Germline lookup yields CDR1 SGHNT and CDR2 YYREEE (reference sequence). With 4 bases clipped from V and 4 bases from J, the junction kept 10 bases outside the gene matches. The CDR3 contains 15 residues. As DNA, the CDR3 is TGTGCCAGCAGCAGACAGGGTAGGACGGGCACTGAAGCTTTCTTT. It codes for CASSRQGRTGTEAFF. Supplemented by reference TRBV5-4 and TRBJ1-1, the full variable domain reads ETGVTQSPTHLIKTRGQQVTLRCSSQSGHNTVSWYQQALGQGPQFIFQYYREEENGRGNFPPRFSGLQFPNYSSELNVNALELDDSALYLCASSRQGRTGTEAFFGQGTRLTVV.

The V call is TRBV7-2, the J call TRBJ2-3; perhaps TRBD2 as D (5 bases). The CDR3 is 14 amino acids. Between the trimmed V and J ends, which lost 5 bases and 1 base, there was a span of 10 bases. The V gene's germline CDR1 is SGHTA and CDR2 FQGNSA. CDR3 nucleotide sequence: TGTGCCAGCAGCGATTACGGGGGCACAGATACGCAGTATTTT. As protein: CASSDYGGTDTQYF.

The rearrangement links TRBV19 to TRBJ2-1; TRBD2 matches 7 bases. The CDR3 runs 16 residues. Unmatched junction bases numbered 15, after V lost 5 bases and J lost 8 bases. CDR1 LNHDA and CDR2 SQIVND come from the germline V gene (reference sequence). The CDR3 reads CASSPPGREYRDEQFF. The CDR3 coding sequence is TGTGCCAGTAGTCCTCCAGGGCGGGAGTATAGGGATGAGCAGTTCTTC. Full variable domain (outside the CDR3, taken from reference TRBV19 and TRBJ2-1): DGGITQSPKYLFRKEGQNVTLSCEQNLNHDAMYWYRQDPGQGLRLIYYSQIVNDFQKGDIAEGYSVSREKKESFPLTVTSAQKNPTAFYLCASSPPGREYRDEQFFGPGTRLTVL.

This clone was found once. This chain uses TRBV5-4 with TRBJ2-7, with 8 bases identical to TRBD2. The CDR3 covers 15 residues. The trim removed 4 bases at V and 0 bases at J, leaving 6 bases unmatched. Germline lookup yields CDR1 SGHNT and CDR2 YYREEE (reference sequence). CDR3 DNA: TGTGCCAGCAGCCCTAAGCGGGGGAGCTCCTACGAGCAGTACTTC. This gives the protein CASSPKRGSSYEQYF.

The chain employs TRBV30 and TRBJ2-5, with D uncertain. Germline assignment: CDR1 GTSNPN and CDR2 SVGIG (reference sequence). The V end lost 0 bases, the J end lost 2 bases, and 7 bases lay between the germline ends. The CDR3 is 13 amino acids. The CDR3 loop is CAWSVALQETQYF. For the CDR3, the DNA is TGTGCCTGGAGTGTAGCACTACAAGAGACCCAGTACTTC.

This clone is a singleton in its sample. The chain has TRBV5-1 and TRBJ2-7, with TRBD2 matching 9 bases. The trim removed 0 bases at V and 2 bases at J, leaving 6 bases unmatched. The CDR3 sequence is 16 residues long. In germline, CDR1 is SGHRS, CDR2 YFSETQ. The CDR3 here is CASSLGAGGLTYEQYF. The CDR3 region has the DNA TGCGCCAGCAGCTTGGGTGCGGGGGGGCTGACCTACGAGCAGTACTTC.

The chain uses TRBV28 and TRBJ1-1; no reliable D call. V was pared by 1 base and J by 5 bases, with 11 bases between. The germline V gene has CDR1 MDHEN and CDR2 SYDVKM. The CDR3 contains 14 residues. The CDR3 protein is CASSLSYAITEAFF. The CDR3 DNA reads TGTGCCAGCAGTTTATCATACGCGATTACTGAAGCTTTCTTT.

This sequence joins TRBV29-1 and TRBJ2-5; no firm D call. V lost 3 bases to trimming and J lost 1 base, with 9 bases between them. Germline assignment: CDR1 SQVTM and CDR2 ANQGSEA. This CDR3 comprises 13 residues. The CDR3 loop is CSVDQAAQETQYF. CDR3 DNA sequence: TGCAGCGTTGATCAGGCAGCCCAAGAGACCCAGTACTTC.

This chain uses TRBV5-6 with TRBJ2-7, with TRBD1 identical over 7 bases. This CDR3 is 13 amino acids long. Looked up from germline, CDR1 is SGHDT and CDR2 is YYEEEE. V lost 0 bases, J lost 9 bases, and 6 bases stayed unmatched. DNA of the CDR3: TGTGCCAGCAGCTTGGTGACAGGGCGAGGGCAGTACTTC. Its translation is CASSLVTGRGQYF.

The chain employs TRBV15 and TRBJ2-2; no firm D call. The CDR3 runs to 15 residues. V was shortened by 2 bases and J by 5 bases, with 12 bases between the two germline ends. Germline lookup yields CDR1 LNHNV and CDR2 YYDKDF (reference sequence). The CDR3 sequence: CATSRTYEVTGELFF. CDR3 sequence (DNA): TGTGCCACCAGCAGAACTTACGAGGTGACCGGGGAGCTGTTTTTT.

This clone came up once. V gene TRBV30 combines with J gene TRBJ1-3, with 7 positions matching TRBD1. V lost 0 bases and J lost 9; bases outside the gene matches: 20. The CDR3 covers 18 residues. CDR1 GTSNPN and CDR2 SVGIG come from the germline V gene (reference sequence). The CDR3 region is CAWSVRRGPTGTSGTIYF. The CDR3 bases are TGTGCCTGGAGTGTAAGACGAGGCCCGACAGGGACTTCGGGCACCATATATTTT.

This rearrangement joins TRBV30 to TRBJ2-5; 8 positions match TRBD2. V was pared by 3 bases and J by 1 base, with 4 bases of the junction left unmatched. The CDR3 is 14 residues long. Per the germline V gene, CDR1 is GTSNPN and CDR2 is SVGIG (reference sequence). The CDR3, as DNA: TGTGCCTGGAGCCGGGGGGGATCCCAAGAGACCCAGTACTTC. It encodes CAWSRGGSQETQYF.

The V call is TRBV6-4, the J call TRBJ1-5; 8 bases fit TRBD1. V was pared by 8 bases and J by 0 bases, with 9 bases of the junction left unmatched. There are 16 residues in the CDR3. Germline CDR1 is MRHNA and CDR2 is SNTAGT. CDR3 DNA sequence: TGTGCCAGCCGGCGACAGGGGCCGTCTAGCAATCAGCCCCAGCATTTT. This translates into CASRRQGPSSNQPQHF.

CDR3 nucleotide sequence: TGTGCCAGCAGCCCGAGTCCCCCCGGGGAGCTGTTTTTT. Its translation: CASSPSPPGELFF. This chain connects TRBV7-9 to TRBJ2-2; D remains ambiguous. The ends were cut back, 5 bases at V and 6 bases at J, with 10 bases in the middle. Germline V gene data show CDR1 as SEHNR and CDR2 as FQNEAQ (reference sequence). This CDR3 contains 13 residues.

The chain employs TRBV7-9 and TRBJ2-1; 8 positions match TRBD2. Germline CDR1 SEHNR, CDR2 FQNEAQ (reference sequence). V was clipped by 1 base and J by 2 bases; unmatched bases: 10. The CDR3 runs to 18 residues. The CDR3 loop reads CASSLGGLRGATYNEQFF. CDR3 DNA sequence: TGTGCCAGCAGCTTAGGCGGGTTGCGGGGGGCAACCTACAATGAGCAGTTCTTC. Drawing the rest from reference TRBV7-9 and TRBJ2-1, the complete variable domain is DTGVSQNPRHKITKRGQNVTFRCDPISEHNRLYWYRQTLGQGPEFLTYFQNEAQLEKSRLLSDRFSAERPKGSFSTLEIQRTEQGDSAMYLCASSLGGLRGATYNEQFFGPGTRLTVL.

The gene calls are TRBV28 and TRBJ1-5; tentative D call: TRBD1 (6 bases). Trimming took off 6 bases at V and 4 bases at J, with 16 bases between the two ends. The CDR3 contains 15 residues. Germline V gene lookup returns CDR1 MDHEN and CDR2 SYDVKM. The DNA for the CDR3 is TGTGCCAGCAGAGCATACAGGGTTGGTAATCAGCCCCAGCATTTT. This encodes CASRAYRVGNQPQHF.

V and J are TRBV7-9 and TRBJ2-5; the D gene is possibly TRBD2 (6 bases). Germline CDR1 and CDR2: SEHNR and FQNEAQ (reference sequence). The CDR3 covers 13 residues. The V and J ends lost 3 bases and 3 bases respectively, with 8 bases between them. In nucleotides, the CDR3 is TGTGCCAGCAGCTTTCCGGGAGAAGAGACCCAGTACTTC. This translates into CASSFPGEETQYF. The full variable domain, completed using reference TRBV7-9 and TRBJ2-5, is DTGVSQNPRHKITKRGQNVTFRCDPISEHNRLYWYRQTLGQGPEFLTYFQNEAQLEKSRLLSDRFSAERPKGSFSTLEIQRTEQGDSAMYLCASSFPGEETQYFGPGTRLLVL.

This clone was recorded only once. The V and J genes are TRBV6-5 and TRBJ1-2; tentatively, D is TRBD1 (5 bases). The CDR3 covers 14 residues. V lost 7 bases and J lost 0, with 12 bases in between. Looked up from germline, CDR1 is MNHEY and CDR2 is SVGAGI. The CDR3 DNA is TGTGCCAGCAACGACAGACGTACTAACTATGGCTACACCTTC. Translating it yields CASNDRRTNYGYTF.

The chain links TRBV5-1 to TRBJ2-5; possibly TRBD2 for D (5 bases). CDR1 and CDR2 (germline): SGHRS, YFSETQ. The V end lost 2 bases, the J end lost 0 bases, and 8 bases lay between the germline ends. The CDR3 has 14 amino acids. The CDR3 is CASSFAGNQETQYF. The CDR3 nucleotides are TGCGCCAGCAGCTTCGCCGGGAACCAAGAGACCCAGTACTTC.

The chain uses TRBV5-3 and TRBJ2-3, with D tentatively TRBD2 (5 bases). TRBV5-3 is placed among ORFs of uncertain function. The CDR3 has 17 residues. Trimming shortened V by 1 base and J by 4 bases, and 19 bases separated the two germline ends. The DNA for the CDR3 is TGTGCCAGAAGCTTGTACTGGGAGAGGCCTAGGCCAGATACGCAGTATTTT. It specifies CARSLYWERPRPDTQYF.